Below are 26 T cell receptor beta chains sequenced from a single sample in a study of T-cell reconstitution after alpha-beta-depleted transplantation in children. Unique molecular identifiers were incorporated into the prepared TCRbeta library. TCRdb reprocessed the PCR reads with MiXCR, giving one entry per CDR3 protein. The repertoire has some 180,000 distinct CDR3 sequences, 5.5% to 7% of them found once; the top ten carry just over 5.5%. Sequenced material: PBMCs, taken before TCRalphabeta/CD19-depleted stem cell transplant. These receptor sequences come from a boy aged 2 to 9 with acute lymphoblastic leukemia, due to receive a stem cell transplant.

This clonotype was detected ten times or more. The V and J genes are TRBV7-2 and TRBJ2-7, with 10 bases identical to TRBD1. The CDR3 length is 15 residues. The V gene's germline CDR1 is SGHTA and CDR2 FQGNSA. Trimming took 2 bases from V and 2 from J; bases not matched to a gene: 3. The CDR3 here is CASSLLGTGAYEQYF. DNA for the CDR3: TGTGCCAGCAGCTTACTCGGGACAGGGGCCTACGAGCAGTACTTC.

This clonotype was detected many times. The chain is built from TRBV14 and TRBJ2-7; 9 bases are a match to TRBD2. V shed 4 bases and J 3 bases; nucleotides not matched to a gene: 1. Looked up from germline, CDR1 is SGHDN and CDR2 is FVKESK. There are 13 residues in the CDR3. The CDR3 protein is CASSRAGGYEQYF. The CDR3 region has the DNA TGTGCCAGCAGCCGAGCGGGAGGCTACGAGCAGTACTTC.

Many counts were recorded for this clonotype. The chain has TRBV3-1 and TRBJ2-4, with no clear D. Germline values: CDR1 LGHDT, CDR2 YNNKEL (reference sequence). Trimming pared 2 bases from V and 6 bases from J, leaving 11 bases between. CDR3 length: 14 amino acids. The CDR3 DNA is TGTGCCAGCAGCCAAAGTCGATTGCCAAACATTCAGTACTTC. Protein sequence: CASSQSRLPNIQYF. Looking up the rest from reference TRBV3-1 and TRBJ2-4 gives the full variable domain: DTAVSQTPKYLVTQMGNDKSIKCEQNLGHDTMYWYKQDSKKFLKIMFSYNNKELIINETVPNRFSPKSPDKAHLNLHINSLELGDSAVYFCASSQSRLPNIQYFGAGTRLSVL.

At least ten counts were recorded for this clonotype. V and J are TRBV27 and TRBJ2-7, with D perhaps given as TRBD1 or TRBD2 (6 bases each). CDR3 length equals 14 residues. Germline lookup yields CDR1 MNHEY and CDR2 SMNVEV (reference sequence). The germline V and J ends were trimmed by 5 bases and 1 base, with 12 bases remaining between them. CDR3 residues: CASSPGAGSYEQYF. CDR3 in DNA: TGTGCCAGCAGTCCGGGGGCGGGATCCTACGAGCAGTACTTC.

This clonotype has ten or more counts. CDR3 DNA: TGTGCCAGCAGCTCTAGCGGGAGGGCGTTGAATGAGCAGTTCTTC. It translates to CASSSSGRALNEQFF. The rearrangement links TRBV7-9 to TRBJ2-1, with TRBD2 matching 12 bases. From germline, CDR1 is SEHNR and CDR2 FQNEAQ (reference sequence). J gave up 7 bases and V 4 bases, and 5 bases lay outside the gene matches. The CDR3 totals 15 residues. The full variable domain, in which reference TRBV7-9 and TRBJ2-1 provide the parts outside the CDR3, is DTGVSQNPRHKITKRGQNVTFRCDPISEHNRLYWYRQTLGQGPEFLTYFQNEAQLEKSRLLSDRFSAERPKGSFSTLEIQRTEQGDSAMYLCASSSSGRALNEQFFGPGTRLTVL.

The rearrangement uses TRBV20-1 and TRBJ2-1; TRBD2 matches at 9 bases. Germline V gives CDR1 DFQATT, CDR2 SNEGSKA (reference sequence). V lost 7 bases and J lost 5; bases outside the gene matches: 15. The CDR3 sequence is 16 residues long. The CDR3 nucleotides read TGCAGTGTGGGCGGGAGGGCCGGGTGGTATAACAATGAGCAGTTCTTC. It is translated as CSVGGRAGWYNNEQFF.

Only a few counts were recorded for this clonotype. The chain recombines TRBV11-2 with TRBJ2-3; the D is unclear. The CDR3 has 13 amino acids. V gave up 4 bases and J gave up 4 bases, with 9 bases separating them. Germline V gene lookup returns CDR1 SGHAT and CDR2 FQNNGV. The CDR3 sequence: CASSSTHPDTQYF. The CDR3 DNA reads TGTGCCAGCAGCTCTACTCATCCAGATACGCAGTATTTT.

At least ten counts were recorded for this clonotype. This sequence joins TRBV25-1 and TRBJ2-5; 11 bases fit TRBD1. Germline CDR1 is MGHDK and CDR2 is SYGVNS. The junction had 4 bases not matched to a gene; V was cut back by 6 bases and J by 1 base. The CDR3 runs to 15 residues. The CDR3 here is CASSPGQGAQETQYF. The CDR3 DNA reads as TGTGCCAGCAGCCCCGGACAGGGGGCCCAAGAGACCCAGTACTTC.

The table lists this clonotype with many counts. The rearrangement joins TRBV12-3 or TRBV12-4 to TRBJ2-7, with TRBD1 matching over 8 bases. Germline trimming cut 2 bases from V and 5 bases from J; bases unmatched to any gene: 11. There are 16 residues in the CDR3. In DNA form, the CDR3 reads TGTGCCAGCAGTTTAAGTCTCAGGACAGGGATACACGAGCAGTACTTC. Residues: CASSLSLRTGIHEQYF.

This clonotype was seen at least ten times. The V call is TRBV12-3 or TRBV12-4, the J call TRBJ2-5; 7 nucleotides line up with TRBD2. Germline trimming cut 5 bases from V and 5 bases from J; bases unmatched to any gene: 5. This CDR3 is built from 13 residues. CDR3 DNA sequence: TGTGCCAGCAGTACCTTGGGGGGGGAGACCCAGTACTTC. Residues: CASSTLGGETQYF.

This clonotype has just a few counts. The chain uses TRBV7-9 and TRBJ1-2; 7 bases map to TRBD1. Per germline, CDR1 SEHNR and CDR2 FQNEAQ (reference sequence). The CDR3 is 14 residues long. The V gene end was trimmed by 6 bases and the J gene end by 0 bases; junction bases not matched to a gene: 4. The CDR3 sequence is CASSPGQPNYGYTF. CDR3 bases: TGTGCCAGCAGTCCGGGACAGCCTAACTATGGCTACACCTTC.

This clonotype was recorded many times. This sequence joins TRBV18 and TRBJ2-2; 7 bases align to TRBD2. There are 16 residues in the CDR3. The V segment lost 0 bases and the J segment 2 bases; nucleotides outside the gene matches: 3. Germline-derived CDR1 and CDR2 are KGHSH and LQKENI. The CDR3 region is CASSPPGGRNTGELFF. CDR3 DNA sequence: TGTGCCAGCTCACCACCGGGAGGGAGAAACACCGGGGAGCTGTTTTTT.

The chain uses TRBV7-2 and TRBJ2-7, with 7 bases identical to TRBD1. CDR3 length: 15 amino acids. With 5 bases clipped from V and 3 bases from J, the junction kept 10 bases outside the gene matches. Germline V gene data show CDR1 as SGHTA and CDR2 as FQGNSA. The CDR3 loop is CASSQDRDPFYEQYF. The CDR3 DNA reads as TGTGCCAGCAGCCAAGACAGGGACCCCTTCTACGAGCAGTACTTC.

The table lists this clonotype with many counts. The chain combines TRBV10-3 with TRBJ1-5, with 10 positions matching TRBD1. V lost 0 bases and J lost 6; bases outside the gene matches: 2. Germline V gene data show CDR1 as ENHRY and CDR2 as SYGVKD. CDR3 size: 15 residues. Here the CDR3 reads CAISESRDRGQPQHF. CDR3 nucleotide sequence: TGTGCCATCAGTGAGTCGAGGGACAGGGGTCAGCCCCAGCATTTT.

As regards this clonotype: This may stem from a read error, because a much larger clone lies one nucleotide away. This chain uses TRBV7-9 with TRBJ1-2, with TRBD1 matching 9 bases. The CDR3 totals 14 residues. The germline CDR1 and CDR2 sequences are SEHNR and FQNEAQ (reference sequence). The CDR3 reads CASSPAGTGNGHTF. CDR3 nucleotides: TGTGCCAGCAGCCCGGCCGGGACAGGGAATGGCCACACCTTC.

Ten or more counts support this clonotype. The CDR3 region is CASSPVQGAEYEQYF. CDR3 DNA: TGCGCCAGCAGCCCCGTACAGGGGGCTGAGTACGAGCAGTACTTC. This rearrangement joins TRBV5-1 to TRBJ2-7, with TRBD1 matching 9 bases. Germline V CDR1 and CDR2: SGHRS, YFSETQ. The CDR3 totals 15 residues. Unmatched junction bases numbered 9, after V lost 4 bases and J lost 4 bases.

The table lists this clonotype with many counts. The chain couples TRBV5-6 to TRBJ2-7, with a possible D match to TRBD2 (6 bases). V lost 0 bases and J lost 0, with 7 bases in between. The CDR3 contains 14 residues. Germline V CDR1 and CDR2: SGHDT, YYEEEE. CDR3 bases: TGTGCCAGCAGCTTGGGCGGGAACTCCTACGAGCAGTACTTC. Its translation: CASSLGGNSYEQYF.

This chain links TRBV6-1 with TRBJ1-5; D remains ambiguous. V was clipped by 7 bases and J by 7 bases, with 17 bases between them. CDR3 length equals 14 residues. Germline V gene lookup returns CDR1 MNHNS and CDR2 SASEGT. Here the CDR3 reads CASTTTQGAQPQHF. CDR3 DNA sequence: TGTGCCAGCACCACGACCCAAGGTGCGCAGCCCCAGCATTTT.

The chain carries TRBV6-5 and TRBJ2-7, with 14 bases fitting TRBD2. J lost 7 bases, V lost 4 bases, and 6 bases had no gene match. The CDR3 totals 15 residues. Germline assignment: CDR1 MNHEY and CDR2 SVGAGI. The CDR3 nucleotides read TGTGCCAGCAGTTGGACTAGCGGGGGGCTGCGGGAGCAGTACTTC. Its protein product is CASSWTSGGLREQYF.

The J gene is TRBJ2-5, the V gene TRBV28, with D uncertain. Germline CDR1 is MDHEN and CDR2 is SYDVKM. V lost 6 bases and J 5 bases, leaving 22 bases between the germline ends. The CDR3 covers 16 residues. CDR3 nucleotide sequence: TGTGCCAGCAGCTACGACTGGGAATCCTCAAAGGAGACCCAGTACTTC. Amino acid sequence: CASSYDWESSKETQYF.

The table lists this clonotype with many counts. The gene calls are TRBV7-2 and TRBJ1-1; D is perhaps TRBD1 (5 bases). The CDR3 consists of 13 residues. V gave up 8 bases and J gave up 1 base, with 11 bases separating them. Per the germline V gene, CDR1 is SGHTA and CDR2 is FQGNSA. DNA of the CDR3: TGTGCCAGCCACGCTACAGGGAACACTGAAGCTTTCTTT. Translation gives CASHATGNTEAFF.

The table lists this clonotype with many counts. The chain recombines TRBV7-2 with TRBJ2-2, with unresolved D. Germline values: CDR1 SGHTA, CDR2 FQGNSA. V was cut by 4 bases and J by 3 bases, with 6 bases left in between. The CDR3 spans 13 residues. The CDR3 coding sequence is TGTGCCAGCAGCTCTTATTACACCGGGGAGCTGTTTTTT. Protein product: CASSSYYTGELFF. The whole variable domain, remainder taken from reference TRBV7-2 and TRBJ2-2, is GAGVSQSPSNKVTEKGKDVELRCDPISGHTALYWYRQSLGQGLEFLIYFQGNSAPDKSGLPSDRFSAERTGGSVSTLTIQRTQQEDSAVYLCASSSYYTGELFFGEGSRLTVL.

This clonotype was observed many times. The rearrangement joins TRBV28 to TRBJ1-3, with D unresolved. Trimming left V 6 bases short and J 2 bases short, with 14 bases between. Germline V CDR1 and CDR2: MDHEN, SYDVKM. This CDR3 comprises 15 residues. In nucleotides, the CDR3 is TGTGCCAGCAGCGTAACCCTGAATGCTGGAAACACCATATATTTT. It encodes CASSVTLNAGNTIYF.

This clonotype was seen ten or more times. The rearrangement uses TRBV20-1 and TRBJ2-7, with D unclear. Germline V gene data show CDR1 as DFQATT and CDR2 as SNEGSKA (reference sequence). Trimming shortened V by 1 base and J by 3 bases, and 13 bases separated the two germline ends. CDR3 length: 14 amino acids. The CDR3 DNA reads as TGCAGTGCTAGAGTAAAGGGATGGGACTACGAGCAGTACTTC. This sequence encodes CSARVKGWDYEQYF.

This clonotype was counted at least ten times. The V and J genes are TRBV28 and TRBJ2-7; D remains ambiguous. The CDR3 totals 14 residues. Trimming removed 4 bases from V and 3 bases from J, with 13 bases in between. Germline V gene data show CDR1 as MDHEN and CDR2 as SYDVKM. Here the CDR3 reads CASSSPGIIYEQYF. The CDR3 DNA reads TGTGCCAGCAGTTCTCCAGGAATTATCTACGAGCAGTACTTC.

In this sample, this clonotype turned up many times. The rearrangement links TRBV29-1 to TRBJ1-1, with D uncertain. CDR1 and CDR2 from the germline V gene are SQVTM and ANQGSEA. This CDR3 has 13 amino acids. V was pared by 8 bases and J by 1 base, with 14 bases between. The CDR3 nucleotides read TGCAGCTCCCGGGGAGGAGAGAACACTGAAGCTTTCTTT. Amino acids: CSSRGGENTEAFF.